This T cell receptor (beta chain) was observed in a study of Ad26.COV2.S vaccination and SARS-CoV-2 variants. Overall study results and limits: Possibly, TCR breadth and depth analyses underestimated total T cell responses.

Specified treatment: 15 to 20 received Ad26.COV2.S at low or high dose, single or two shots; several received placebo; per-sample allocation not given. Following the first vaccine or placebo injection, samples were taken on day 63. Immunization relied on an Ad26 vector, which expressed Wuhan-strain SARS-CoV-2 spike. Germline CDR1 SGHAT, CDR2 FQNNGV. Trimming cost V 1 base and J 2 bases; bases outside gene matches: 7. This CDR3 region has 17 residues. Comments on this clone: No antigen is known for it.

Data came from immunoSEQ multiplex PCR; TCRdb stores just in-frame clones and leaves some out. The sample records roughly 450,000 clones, 90% being singletons. The rearrangement links TRBV11-2 to TRBJ1-2, with 10 bases aligning to TRBD1. This clonotype was sampled from a person between 18 and 65 years old who received the Ad26.COV2.S COVID-19 vaccine or a placebo. Here the sequenced sample was peripheral blood, taken in a trial of Ad26.COV2.S vaccine versus placebo. The CDR3 spells CASSLGFRDRGNYGYTF. The DNA for the CDR3 is TGTGCCAGCAGCTTAGGTTTCCGGGACAGGGGAAACTATGGCTACACCTTC.